These T cell receptor beta chains were read from a single sample in a study of post-analysis software for immune sequencing data. Via MiXCR, TCRdb re-called the PCR reads, giving one row per CDR3 protein. The table lists 740,000 or so distinct CDR3 sequences, roughly 58% of them singletons. The sample consisted of blood. The receptor source for this set is a girl under 18 with multiple sclerosis. Each CDR3 is given with its conserved first and last residue. A D gene is named only where the DNA matches it firmly. Size is omitted from some rows. Given values are once, few, many or a class for expanded clones.

J gene: TRBJ2-5
clone size: NA
V gene: TRBV25-1
D gene: NA
CDR3 protein: CASSEPPGSETQYF
CDR3 DNA: TGTGCCAGCAGTGAACCCCCCGGGAGTGAGACCCAGTACTTC

J gene: TRBJ1-2
clone size: few
V gene: TRBV7-9
D gene: NA
CDR3 protein: CASSSLSGPKKYGYTF
CDR3 DNA: TGTGCCAGCAGCTCTCTGTCAGGGCCCAAGAAATATGGCTACACCTTC

J gene: TRBJ2-5
clone size: NA
V gene: TRBV29-1
D gene: NA
CDR3 protein: CSVEDFGGWGEEQYF
CDR3 DNA: TGCAGCGTTGAAGATTTCGGAGGCTGGGGTGAGGAGCAGTACTTC

J gene: TRBJ2-7
clone size: NA
V gene: TRBV7-3
D gene: NA
CDR3 protein: CASSLTTGTEQYF
CDR3 DNA: TGTGCCAGCAGCTTAACGACGGGGACCGAGCAGTACTTC

J gene: TRBJ2-1
clone size: NA
V gene: TRBV29-1
D gene: TRBD2
CDR3 protein: CSVEGLAGVYEQFF
CDR3 DNA: TGCAGCGTTGAAGGGCTAGCGGGAGTCTATGAGCAGTTCTTC

J gene: TRBJ1-1
clone size: NA
V gene: TRBV10-3
D gene: TRBD1
CDR3 protein: CAISTDRDTEAFF
CDR3 DNA: TGTGCCATCAGTACGGACAGGGATACTGAAGCTTTCTTT

J gene: TRBJ2-3
clone size: NA
V gene: TRBV9
D gene: TRBD2
CDR3 protein: CASSVGTSGSDTQYF
CDR3 DNA: TGTGCCAGCAGCGTAGGGACTAGCGGGAGTGATACGCAGTATTTT

J gene: TRBJ1-1
clone size: NA
V gene: TRBV29-1
D gene: TRBD1
CDR3 protein: CSVEIAGGQGTEAFF
CDR3 DNA: TGCAGCGTTGAGATTGCAGGGGGCCAGGGCACTGAAGCTTTCTTT

J gene: TRBJ1-2
clone size: NA
V gene: TRBV28
D gene: NA
CDR3 protein: CASSLDTGHNYGYTF
CDR3 DNA: TGTGCCAGCAGTTTAGATACAGGCCATAACTATGGCTACACCTTC

J gene: TRBJ2-1
clone size: NA
V gene: TRBV5-1
D gene: NA
CDR3 protein: CASSHSDGGGNEQFF
CDR3 DNA: TGCGCCAGCAGCCATTCAGACGGTGGGGGTAATGAGCAGTTCTTC

J gene: TRBJ2-4
clone size: many
V gene: TRBV5-1
D gene: TRBD2
CDR3 protein: CASSWGLAEDIQYF
CDR3 DNA: TGCGCCAGCAGCTGGGGACTAGCGGAGGACATTCAGTACTTC

J gene: TRBJ2-3
clone size: NA
V gene: TRBV14
D gene: TRBD2
CDR3 protein: CASSQLGRGTDTQYF
CDR3 DNA: TGTGCCAGCAGCCAACTGGGGCGGGGGACAGATACGCAGTATTTT

J gene: TRBJ1-2
clone size: NA
V gene: TRBV6-5
D gene: TRBD1
CDR3 protein: CASSYSQGINYGYTF
CDR3 DNA: TGTGCCAGCAGTTACTCACAGGGGATCAACTATGGCTACACCTTC

J gene: TRBJ2-2
clone size: NA
V gene: TRBV5-6
D gene: NA
CDR3 protein: CASSFTQYNTGELFF
CDR3 DNA: TGTGCCAGCAGCTTTACCCAGTACAACACCGGGGAGCTGTTTTTT

J gene: TRBJ2-3
clone size: few
V gene: TRBV15
D gene: NA
CDR3 protein: CATSRVWDRGATDTQYF
CDR3 DNA: TGTGCCACCAGCAGAGTCTGGGATCGGGGGGCCACAGATACGCAGTATTTT

J gene: TRBJ2-3
clone size: once
V gene: TRBV4-1
D gene: TRBD2
CDR3 protein: CASSQYLGTSGRESTDTQYF
CDR3 DNA: TGCGCCAGCAGCCAATACCTCGGGACTAGCGGGAGGGAGAGCACAGATACGCAGTATTTT

J gene: TRBJ2-5
clone size: many
V gene: TRBV20-1
D gene: NA
CDR3 protein: CSARVVPGVQETQYF
CDR3 DNA: TGCAGTGCTAGAGTCGTACCAGGGGTTCAAGAGACCCAGTACTTC

J gene: TRBJ1-4
clone size: NA
V gene: TRBV5-1
D gene: NA
CDR3 protein: CASSPLPDSFNEKLFF
CDR3 DNA: TGCGCCAGCAGTCCTCTCCCGGACAGTTTTAATGAAAAACTGTTTTTT

J gene: TRBJ1-5
clone size: NA
V gene: TRBV18
D gene: TRBD1
CDR3 protein: CASSPYKGQGDRLLVPQHF
CDR3 DNA: TGTGCCAGCTCACCTTACAAGGGACAGGGGGATAGATTACTAGTACCCCAGCATTTT

J gene: TRBJ2-3
clone size: NA
V gene: TRBV10-3
D gene: TRBD1
CDR3 protein: CATGTGSADTQYF
CDR3 DNA: TGTGCCACTGGGACAGGGTCCGCAGATACGCAGTATTTT

J gene: TRBJ2-5
clone size: NA
V gene: TRBV5-1
D gene: TRBD2
CDR3 protein: CASSLEASGRAAKTQYF
CDR3 DNA: TGCGCCAGCAGCTTGGAGGCTAGCGGGAGGGCGGCGAAGACCCAGTACTTC

J gene: TRBJ1-2
clone size: few
V gene: TRBV7-9
D gene: NA
CDR3 protein: CASSVSEREGYTF
CDR3 DNA: TGTGCCAGCAGCGTGTCAGAACGGGAGGGCTACACCTTC

J gene: TRBJ2-5
clone size: few
V gene: TRBV7-9
D gene: NA
CDR3 protein: CASSSGSPGQYF
CDR3 DNA: TGTGCCAGCAGCTCCGGGAGCCCAGGGCAGTACTTC

J gene: TRBJ2-5
clone size: NA
V gene: TRBV6-5
D gene: TRBD2
CDR3 protein: CASSYSAGGPETQYF
CDR3 DNA: TGTGCCAGCAGTTACTCAGCGGGGGGGCCAGAGACCCAGTACTTC

J gene: TRBJ2-1
clone size: NA
V gene: TRBV20-1
D gene: NA
CDR3 protein: CSSRASSVINDEQFF
CDR3 DNA: TGCAGCTCCCGGGCTAGCTCTGTGATTAACGATGAGCAGTTCTTC

J gene: TRBJ2-1
clone size: NA
V gene: TRBV15
D gene: TRBD2
CDR3 protein: CATSRERQRGGLWDEQFF
CDR3 DNA: TGTGCCACCAGCAGAGAAAGGCAGCGGGGGGGCCTCTGGGATGAGCAGTTCTTC

J gene: TRBJ2-5
clone size: few
V gene: TRBV15
D gene: NA
CDR3 protein: CATSRDRRGDGETQYF
CDR3 DNA: TGTGCCACCAGCAGAGATCGGCGGGGAGATGGTGAGACCCAGTACTTC

J gene: TRBJ2-1
clone size: once
V gene: TRBV29-1
D gene: NA
CDR3 protein: CSVEAKRQAPEQFF
CDR3 DNA: TGCAGCGTTGAAGCGAAGCGGCAGGCCCCTGAGCAGTTCTTC

J gene: TRBJ2-3
clone size: NA
V gene: TRBV10-3
D gene: TRBD2
CDR3 protein: CATAALAGGQDTQYF
CDR3 DNA: TGTGCCACCGCAGCGCTAGCGGGAGGTCAAGATACGCAGTATTTT

J gene: TRBJ2-5
clone size: few
V gene: TRBV20-1
D gene: TRBD2
CDR3 protein: CSATPGLEETQYF
CDR3 DNA: TGCAGTGCAACACCGGGACTAGAAGAGACCCAGTACTTC

J gene: TRBJ2-1
clone size: few
V gene: TRBV5-1
D gene: TRBD2
CDR3 protein: CASSPQTSGSYNEQFF
CDR3 DNA: TGCGCCAGCAGCCCTCAGACTAGCGGGAGTTACAATGAGCAGTTCTTC

J gene: TRBJ2-7
clone size: NA
V gene: TRBV29-1
D gene: TRBD1
CDR3 protein: CSVREQGADYEQYF
CDR3 DNA: TGCAGCGTTAGGGAACAGGGGGCGGACTACGAGCAGTACTTC

J gene: TRBJ2-6
clone size: few
V gene: TRBV29-1
D gene: TRBD1
CDR3 protein: CSAGDRGTIGANVLTF
CDR3 DNA: TGCAGCGCCGGGGACAGGGGCACTATAGGGGCCAACGTCCTGACTTTC

J gene: TRBJ2-2
clone size: NA
V gene: TRBV10-3
D gene: TRBD2
CDR3 protein: CAISRRERGVAGELFF
CDR3 DNA: TGTGCCATCAGTAGGAGGGAGCGGGGCGTCGCCGGGGAGCTGTTTTTT

J gene: TRBJ2-5
clone size: few
V gene: TRBV29-1
D gene: NA
CDR3 protein: CSVEEDWGETQYF
CDR3 DNA: TGCAGCGTTGAAGAGGACTGGGGAGAGACCCAGTACTTC

J gene: TRBJ2-1
clone size: few
V gene: TRBV29-1
D gene: TRBD2
CDR3 protein: CSVPGLGPGEQFF
CDR3 DNA: TGCAGCGTCCCGGGACTAGGGCCTGGTGAGCAGTTCTTC

J gene: TRBJ2-5
clone size: few
V gene: TRBV29-1
D gene: NA
CDR3 protein: CSVEGLRGAETQYF
CDR3 DNA: TGCAGCGTTGAAGGTCTACGAGGGGCGGAGACCCAGTACTTC

J gene: TRBJ1-5
clone size: NA
V gene: TRBV20-1
D gene: NA
CDR3 protein: CSARAPYSNQPQHF
CDR3 DNA: TGCAGTGCGAGGGCTCCATATAGCAATCAGCCCCAGCATTTT

J gene: TRBJ1-2
clone size: NA
V gene: TRBV25-1
D gene: NA
CDR3 protein: CASRRTEDGYTF
CDR3 DNA: TGTGCCAGCAGGAGGACAGAGGATGGCTACACCTTC

J gene: TRBJ2-7
clone size: NA
V gene: TRBV20-1
D gene: NA
CDR3 protein: CSAMRPGPSYEQYF
CDR3 DNA: TGCAGTGCTATGAGACCAGGACCCTCCTACGAGCAGTACTTC